Presented here are 9 T cell receptor beta chains from one specimen sequenced in a study of blood T cell repertoires in COVID-19. The table came from immunoSEQ multiplex PCR; TCRdb's copy has only in-frame clones and leaves some out. Of tens of thousands of clones in the sample, less than 90% were seen once. Sequenced material: peripheral blood. These receptors all stem from a human donor in a cohort sampled during active COVID-19.

The chain employs TRBV11-2 and TRBJ2-2; 8 bases are a match to TRBD2. Germline CDR1 and CDR2: SGHAT and FQNNGV. The V gene end was trimmed by 5 bases and the J gene end by 7 bases; junction bases not matched to a gene: 3. The CDR3 spans 13 residues. CDR3 sequence: CASSGLAGGELFF. Here the CDR3 DNA reads TGTGCCAGCAGCGGACTAGCCGGCGGGGAGCTGTTTTTT.

V usage is TRBV27 and J usage is TRBJ1-3; D perhaps matches TRBD1 (5 bases). Germline V gene sequence: CDR1 MNHEY, CDR2 SMNVEV (reference sequence). This CDR3 has 14 residues. The V gene lost 5 bases and the J gene lost 4 bases, with 12 bases spanning the gap. The CDR3 sequence is CASSPGGVGNTIYF. CDR3 DNA: TGTGCCAGCAGTCCCGGGGGGGTAGGAAACACCATATATTTT.

This rearrangement joins TRBV5-1 to TRBJ2-2; 8 bases align to TRBD1. Trimming at V came to 0 bases and at J to 5 bases, leaving 9 bases not matched to a gene. CDR3 length: 17 amino acids. In germline, CDR1 is SGHRS, CDR2 YFSETQ. CDR3 region: CASSLGAGGASTGELFF. The CDR3 DNA reads as TGCGCCAGCAGCTTGGGGGCAGGGGGCGCATCTACCGGGGAGCTGTTTTTT.

The rearrangement links TRBV6-4 to TRBJ1-5; D gene ambiguous. There are 13 residues in the CDR3. Germline CDR1 and CDR2: MRHNA and SNTAGT. V was clipped by 5 bases and J by 4 bases, with 9 bases between them. CDR3 sequence reads: CASSREGNQPQHF. In nucleotides, the CDR3 is TGTGCCAGCAGTCGTGAGGGAAATCAGCCCCAGCATTTT.

The chain is built from TRBV4-2 and TRBJ2-7; possibly TRBD1 for D (6 bases). The CDR3 is 19 residues long. Germline CDR1 LGHNA, CDR2 YNFKEQ. The V and J ends lost 0 bases and 2 bases respectively, with 23 bases between them. This chain's CDR3 is CASSQDLGAARHTTYEQYF. Here the CDR3 DNA reads TGTGCCAGCAGCCAAGATTTGGGGGCAGCGCGGCATACCACCTACGAGCAGTACTTC.

V is TRBV9 and J is TRBJ2-2; tentative D call: TRBD2 (6 bases). CDR1 and CDR2 from the germline V gene are SGDLS and YYNGEE. CDR3 length: 16 residues. V lost 0 bases to trimming and J lost 6 bases, with 15 bases between them. CDR3 coding DNA: TGTGCCAGCAGCGTAGGTCCAGACGGGAGTGCCGGGGAGCTGTTTTTT. This encodes CASSVGPDGSAGELFF.

This clone was found a few times. The rearrangement uses TRBV5-1 and TRBJ1-6, with 7 nucleotides matching TRBD1. The CDR3 covers 19 residues. CDR1 and CDR2 (germline): SGHRS, YFSETQ. Trimming cost V 0 bases and J 0 bases; bases outside gene matches: 9. This chain's CDR3 is CASSLGQGRGSSYNSPLHF. As DNA, the CDR3 is TGCGCCAGCAGCTTGGGACAGGGTAGGGGAAGCTCCTATAATTCACCCCTCCACTTT.

V is TRBV6-1 and J is TRBJ1-2; no clear D. Germline V lookup: CDR1 MNHNS, CDR2 SASEGT. The ends were cut back, 3 bases at V and 2 bases at J, with 13 bases in the middle. This CDR3 has 15 amino acids. The CDR3 sequence is CASSDVSLPNYGYTF. The CDR3 DNA is TGTGCCAGCAGTGATGTATCACTTCCGAACTATGGCTACACCTTC.

The gene calls are TRBV30 and TRBJ1-2; D not resolved. Per germline, CDR1 GTSNPN and CDR2 SVGIG (reference sequence). The CDR3 runs 12 residues. The ends were cut back, 0 bases at V and 8 bases at J, with 10 bases in the middle. The CDR3 region has the DNA TGTGCCTGGAGTGTAAACCGACTCGGCTACACCTTC. Protein: CAWSVNRLGYTF. The variable domain in full, completed from reference TRBV30 and TRBJ1-2, reads SQTIHQWPATLVQPVGSPLSLECTVEGTSNPNLYWYRQAAGRGLQLLFYSVGIGQISSEVPQNLSASRPQDRQFILSSKKLLLSDSGFYLCAWSVNRLGYTFGSGTRLTVV.